Presented here are 14 T cell receptor beta chains from one specimen sequenced in a study of blood T cell repertoires in COVID-19. Using immunoSEQ multiplex PCR, the repertoire was profiled, and TCRdb retains in-frame clones only, with some absent. The sample consists of 150,000 to 200,000 clones, approximately 84% of them appearing once. Sequences were obtained from PBMCs or T cells enriched from blood (not recorded which). The receptors come from a woman between 45 and 60 years old who had recovered from COVID-19.

The chain carries TRBV7-4 and TRBJ1-5; D remains ambiguous. The CDR3 has 15 residues. Germline V gene lookup returns CDR1 SGHVT and CDR2 SQSDAQ. Trimming removed 0 bases from V and 9 bases from J, with 15 bases in between. This CDR3 is CASSLAHLSEGPQHF. As DNA, the CDR3 is TGTGCCAGCAGCTTAGCGCACCTTTCGGAGGGGCCCCAGCATTTT. Complete variable domain (other parts from reference TRBV7-4 and TRBJ1-5): GAGVSQSPRYKVAKRGRDVALRCDSISGHVTLYWYRQTLGQGSEVLTYSQSDAQRDKSGRPSGRFSAERPERSVSTLKIQRTEQGDSAVYLCASSLAHLSEGPQHFGDGTRLSIL.

The chain couples TRBV19 to TRBJ2-5; 11 positions agree with TRBD1. V gave up 5 bases and J gave up 4 bases; unmatched junction bases: 3. Germline CDR1 reads LNHDA; CDR2 reads SQIVND (reference sequence). The CDR3 covers 14 residues. CDR3 region: CASSAGTGGETQYF. The DNA for the CDR3 is TGTGCCAGTAGTGCGGGGACAGGGGGAGAGACCCAGTACTTC.

This clone was counted once. This rearrangement joins TRBV7-9 to TRBJ1-4, with TRBD1 identical over 7 bases. Germline assignment: CDR1 SEHNR and CDR2 FQNEAQ (reference sequence). With 6 bases clipped from V and 0 bases from J, the junction kept 10 bases outside the gene matches. This CDR3 spans 17 amino acids. The CDR3, as DNA: TGTGCCAGCAGTCCACGGACAGGAGTTGCAACTAATGAAAAACTGTTTTTT. It translates to CASSPRTGVATNEKLFF.

The chain is built from TRBV7-8 and TRBJ2-2, with D uncertain. V shed 4 bases and J shed 0 bases, with 6 bases lying between them. Germline V CDR1 and CDR2: SGHVS, FQNEAQ. This CDR3 is 14 amino acids long. The CDR3 region has the DNA TGTGCCAGCAGCTCTCAGGCGAACACCGGGGAGCTGTTTTTT. It is translated as CASSSQANTGELFF.

This rearrangement joins TRBV19 to TRBJ1-5; 8 nucleotides line up with TRBD1. There are 14 residues in the CDR3. V was pared by 8 bases and J by 3 bases, with 6 bases of the junction left unmatched. Per the germline V gene, CDR1 is LNHDA and CDR2 is SQIVND (reference sequence). In DNA form, the CDR3 reads TGTGCCAGTTGGGACAGGACTTACAATCAGCCCCAGCATTTT. Translating it yields CASWDRTYNQPQHF.

This clone has a count of ten or more. The chain combines TRBV18 with TRBJ1-2; 9 nucleotides agree with TRBD1. The CDR3 consists of 15 residues. Germline CDR1 KGHSH, CDR2 LQKENI. The V segment lost 3 bases and the J segment 5 bases; nucleotides outside the gene matches: 7. Written as DNA, the CDR3 is TGTGCCAGCTCACCGGAGGGACAGGGCAAATATGGCTACACCTTC. As protein: CASSPEGQGKYGYTF.

The chain combines TRBV30 with TRBJ2-5, with D possibly being TRBD2 (6 bases). Deletions cut 5 bases from V and 3 bases from J, with 10 bases between. Germline V CDR1 and CDR2: GTSNPN, SVGIG (reference sequence). CDR3 length: 12 amino acids. The CDR3, as DNA: TGTGCCTGGTTTAGCGGTAAAGAGACCCAGTACTTC. Its translation is CAWFSGKETQYF.

This clone has just a few counts. CDR3 nucleotide sequence: TGTGCCACCAGCAGAGGGACAGGTAGCGACGAGCAGTACTTC. Translated: CATSRGTGSDEQYF. This chain connects TRBV15 to TRBJ2-7; 7 nucleotides line up with TRBD1. Germline V lookup: CDR1 LNHNV, CDR2 YYDKDF (reference sequence). There are 14 residues in the CDR3. V lost 1 base, J lost 5 bases, and 5 bases stayed unmatched.

V gene TRBV19 combines with J gene TRBJ2-1; 9 bases are a match to TRBD2. Germline V gene lookup returns CDR1 LNHDA and CDR2 SQIVND (reference sequence). The CDR3 has 16 residues. V lost 7 bases to trimming and J lost 0 bases; unmatched junction nucleotides: 7. CDR3 loop: CASTPGLASSYNEQFF. CDR3 DNA: TGTGCCAGTACCCCGGGACTAGCTAGCTCCTACAATGAGCAGTTCTTC.

This clone showed up just once. The chain joins TRBV3-1 (or the pseudogene TRBV3-2) to TRBJ1-1; tentative D call: TRBD1 (6 bases). CDR1 is LGHDT, CDR2 YNNKEL, per germline (reference sequence). The germline V and J ends were trimmed by 4 bases and 9 bases, with 12 bases remaining between them. This CDR3 region has 12 residues. The CDR3 sequence is CASSPTGTQAFF. In nucleotides, the CDR3 is TGTGCCAGCAGCCCCACAGGGACACAAGCTTTCTTT.

The chain links TRBV18 to TRBJ1-2, with TRBD1 identical over 7 bases. In germline, CDR1 is KGHSH, CDR2 LQKENI. The V segment lost 6 bases and the J segment 7 bases; nucleotides outside the gene matches: 11. The CDR3 contains 14 residues. For the CDR3, the DNA is TGTGCCAGCTCTCCCGACAGGGTAGTCCCTGGCTACACCTTC. Residues: CASSPDRVVPGYTF. The whole variable domain, remainder taken from reference TRBV18 and TRBJ1-2, is NAGVMQNPRHLVRRRGQEARLRCSPMKGHSHVYWYRQLPEEGLKFMVYLQKENIIDESGMPKERFSAEFPKEGPSILRIQQVVRGDSAAYFCASSPDRVVPGYTFGSGTRLTVV.

This clone was observed a handful of times. This chain links TRBV19 with TRBJ1-2; D unresolved. Trimming cost V 0 bases and J 6 bases, with 14 bases left between them. Germline assignment: CDR1 LNHDA and CDR2 SQIVND (reference sequence). This CDR3 region has 15 residues. For the CDR3, the DNA is TGTGCCAGTAGTATAGATTGGGAGGCGAGGAATGGCTACACCTTC. Translation: CASSIDWEARNGYTF.

Remarks on this clone: The germline gene is not matched at one end of the junction; a read error may be the cause. Different DNA sequences within this sample yield the same CDR3. V gene TRBV7-2 combines with J gene TRBJ1-2; possible D gene TRBD1, 5 bases. The CDR3 runs to 13 residues. The germline gives CDR1 SGHTA, CDR2 FQGNSA. The CDR3, as DNA: TGTGCCAGCAGCTCTGACCGGGACTACGGCTACACCTTC. Translating it yields CASSSDRDYGYTF.

This chain links TRBV24-1 with TRBJ2-1, with 9 nucleotides matching TRBD2. The CDR3 is made up of 16 amino acids. The V and J ends lost 2 bases and 8 bases, in that order; junction bases with no gene match: 9. Germline V gene sequence: CDR1 KGHDR, CDR2 SFDVKD. CDR3 in amino acids: CATSDSAGGIMDEQFF. For the CDR3, the DNA is TGTGCCACCAGTGATTCCGCGGGAGGGATAATGGATGAGCAGTTCTTC.